Listed below are T cell receptor beta chains from one sample, sequenced in a study of cytomegalovirus exposure and HLA in healthy donors. Clones were sequenced by immunoSEQ multiplex PCR, and TCRdb holds only the in-frame ones, with some missing. The table has about 130,000 clones, around 72% seen once. Sequencing was done on a sample of PBMCs. The receptor set was obtained from a woman between 40 and 55 years old in good health and CMV-seronegative. Both conserved end residues are part of each CDR3. The D gene is left open where the match is weak. Size tells how often a clone was seen (once, few, many) or the class of an expanded clone, and some rows leave it out.

>TRBD1|NA|TRBV19|TRBJ2-7
CASSIVRTGYYEQYF
TGTGCCAGTAGTATTGTCCGGACAGGGTACTACGAGCAGTACTTC
>NA|NA|TRBV27|TRBJ2-5
CASSLSHQGWETQYF
TGTGCCAGCAGTTTATCCCACCAGGGGTGGGAGACCCAGTACTTC
>NA|NA|TRBV28|TRBJ1-1
CASSSGGVDAFF
TGTGCCAGCAGTTCGGGGGGGGTCGACGCTTTCTTT
>NA|few|TRBV7-9|TRBJ2-7
CASSLGYGGSSYEQYF
TGTGCCAGCAGCTTAGGTTACGGGGGAAGCTCCTACGAGCAGTACTTC
>NA|NA|TRBV9|TRBJ1-1
CASSARVVNTEAFF
TGTGCCAGCAGTGCACGGGTCGTGAACACTGAAGCTTTCTTT
>NA|NA|TRBV7-9|TRBJ1-3
CASSFLPFDTIYF
TGTGCCAGCAGCTTCCTTCCTTTTGACACCATATATTTT
>TRBD1|NA|TRBV19|TRBJ1-5
CASSSQGGDYSNQPQHF
TGTGCCAGTAGTTCACAGGGGGGGGATTATAGCAATCAGCCCCAGCATTTT
>TRBD1|NA|TRBV29-1|TRBJ1-2
CSVETGGATVGYTF
TGCAGCGTTGAAACAGGGGGCGCGACGGTCGGCTACACCTTC
>NA|once|TRBV5-4|TRBJ2-6
CASSLSEANGLTF
TGTGCCAGCAGCCTCTCGGAGGCCAACGGCCTGACTTTC
>TRBD2|NA|TRBV28|TRBJ2-1
CASSLGGFGSYNEQFF
TGTGCCAGCAGTTTGGGGGGGTTCGGCTCCTACAATGAGCAGTTCTTC
>NA|NA|TRBV27|TRBJ1-1
CASKGGWNTEAFF
TGTGCCAGCAAGGGGGGGTGGAACACTGAAGCTTTCTTT
>TRBD1|NA|TRBV19|TRBJ1-2
CASTITGGDYGYTF
TGTGCCAGTACGATAACAGGGGGTGACTATGGCTACACCTTC
>TRBD1|few|TRBV10-3|TRBJ1-6
CASKPHRDSGMGVSPLHF
TGTGCCTCAAAACCTCACCGGGACAGCGGCATGGGAGTTTCACCCCTCCACTTT
>NA|NA|TRBV5-1|TRBJ2-1
CASSSNNEQFF
TGCGCCAGCAGCTCTAACAATGAGCAGTTCTTC
>TRBD1|few|TRBV27|TRBJ2-3
CASSSRIGQGGATDTQYF
TGTGCCAGCAGTTCCCGAATCGGACAGGGGGGCGCCACAGATACGCAGTATTTT
>NA|few|TRBV6-5|TRBJ1-2
CASSYSLRGYTF
TGTGCCAGCAGTTACTCCTTGAGGGGCTACACCTTC
>NA|NA|TRBV5-4|TRBJ2-7
CASSAGRDYEQYF
TGTGCCAGCAGCGCCGGACGGGACTACGAGCAGTACTTC
>TRBD2|NA|TRBV5-1|TRBJ2-2
CASSTQGTSGTGELFF
TGCGCCAGCAGCACCCAGGGGACTAGCGGAACCGGGGAGCTGTTTTTT